The 2 T cell receptor beta chains presented below share a single source sample, sequenced in a study of tumor-infiltrating lymphocytes in primary liver carcinoma. The blood RNA (from unsorted whole blood) was obtained, and germline DNA was also extracted. Priming with a constant-region primer yielded TCR beta cDNA from about 500 ng total RNA. It was through three nested multiplex PCR rounds of slightly modified ARM-PCR that TCR beta libraries arose. Amplification in the first two PCR rounds was performed using TRBV1-TRBV30 forward primers and a C-beta reverse primer for approximately 10 cycles each. Each CDR3 protein gets one entry after TCRdb re-called the multiplex PCR reads with MiXCR. Here the sample spans 300,000 to 350,000 distinct CDR3 sequences, almost 65% being singletons. The sample taken for sequencing was peripheral blood. These receptor sequences come from a man in his forties with primary liver carcinoma and hepatitis B virus infection.

This clonotype has ten or more counts. The chain couples TRBV6-5 to TRBJ1-2; D might be TRBD1 (5 bases). The CDR3 has 16 residues. The V gene lost 0 bases and the J gene lost 5 bases, with 16 bases spanning the gap. CDR1 is MNHEY, CDR2 SVGAGI, per germline. The DNA of the CDR3 is TGTGCCAGCAGTTACTCGCTGGGTTGGGGGGAGTATGGCTACACCTTC. Its translation: CASSYSLGWGEYGYTF.

The V gene is TRBV20-1, the J gene TRBJ1-6; D perhaps matches TRBD1 (5 bases). The CDR3 has 15 residues. The germline gives CDR1 DFQATT, CDR2 SNEGSKA (reference sequence). V lost 5 bases and J lost 0, with 11 bases in between. CDR3 sequence: CSAPGWSSYNSPLHF. The CDR3 DNA sequence: TGCAGTGCTCCAGGGTGGAGCTCCTATAATTCACCCCTCCACTTT.